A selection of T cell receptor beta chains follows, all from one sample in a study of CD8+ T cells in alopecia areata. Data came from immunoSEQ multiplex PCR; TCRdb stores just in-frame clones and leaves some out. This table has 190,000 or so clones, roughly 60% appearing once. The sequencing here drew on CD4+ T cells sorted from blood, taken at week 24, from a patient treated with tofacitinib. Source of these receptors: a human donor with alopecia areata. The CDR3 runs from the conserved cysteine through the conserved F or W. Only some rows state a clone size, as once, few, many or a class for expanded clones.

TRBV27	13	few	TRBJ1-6	CASSLMQNSPLHF
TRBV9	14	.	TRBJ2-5	CASSHSGRAETQYF
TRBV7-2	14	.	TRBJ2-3	CASSLVDTTDTQYF
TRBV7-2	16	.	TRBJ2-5	CASSLVNRVNRETQYF
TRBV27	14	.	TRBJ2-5	CASSLRTVGETQYF
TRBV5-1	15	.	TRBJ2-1	CASSPSSGSYNEQFF
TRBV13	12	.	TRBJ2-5	CASSLVAETQYF
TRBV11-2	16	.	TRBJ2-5	CASSPPSGTIKETQYF
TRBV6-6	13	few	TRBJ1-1	CASSYMGDTEAFF
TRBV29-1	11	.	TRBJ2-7	CSVAGTGEQYF
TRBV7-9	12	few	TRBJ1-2	CASSAQNYGYTF
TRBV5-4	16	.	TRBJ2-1	CASSPPPRGRYNEQFF
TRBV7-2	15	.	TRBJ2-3	CASSPDHLITDTQYF
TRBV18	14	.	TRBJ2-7	CASSGDRLSYEQYF
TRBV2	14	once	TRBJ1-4	CASMGDGGREKLFF
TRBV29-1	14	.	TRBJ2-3	CSVDEGRGTDTQYF
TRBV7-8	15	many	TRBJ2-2	CASSLVDSGTGELFF
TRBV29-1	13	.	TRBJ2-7	CSVEAADSYEQYF
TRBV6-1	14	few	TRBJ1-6	CASTSSSYNSPLHF
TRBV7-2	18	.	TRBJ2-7	CASSLSVSTSGGPKGQYF
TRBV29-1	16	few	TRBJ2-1	CSVGLSAGGLYNEQFF
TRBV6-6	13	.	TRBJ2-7	CASTGGQFGEQYF
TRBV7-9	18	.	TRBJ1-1	CASSLSLALRGPNTEAFF
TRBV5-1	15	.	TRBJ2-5	CASRLASGGQETQYF
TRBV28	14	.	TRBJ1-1	CASSLPFMNTEAFF
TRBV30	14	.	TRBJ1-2	CAWSGSFRGYGYTF
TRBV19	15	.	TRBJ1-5	CASRIGTGDNQPQHF